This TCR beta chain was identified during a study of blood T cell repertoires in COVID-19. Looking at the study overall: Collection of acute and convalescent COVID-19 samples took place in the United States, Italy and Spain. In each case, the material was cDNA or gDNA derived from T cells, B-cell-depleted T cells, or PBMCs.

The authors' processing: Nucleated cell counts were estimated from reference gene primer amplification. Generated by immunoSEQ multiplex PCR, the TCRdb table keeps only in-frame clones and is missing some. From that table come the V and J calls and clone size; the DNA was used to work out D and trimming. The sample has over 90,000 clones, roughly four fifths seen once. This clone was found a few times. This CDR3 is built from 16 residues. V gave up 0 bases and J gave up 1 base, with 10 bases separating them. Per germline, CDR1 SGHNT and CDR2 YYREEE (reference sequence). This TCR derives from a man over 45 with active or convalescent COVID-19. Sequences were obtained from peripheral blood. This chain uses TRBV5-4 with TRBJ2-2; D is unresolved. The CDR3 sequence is CASSLEHRQNTGELFF. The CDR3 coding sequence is TGTGCCAGCAGCTTGGAGCACCGACAGAACACCGGGGAGCTGTTTTTT. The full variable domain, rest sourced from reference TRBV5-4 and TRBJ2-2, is ETGVTQSPTHLIKTRGQQVTLRCSSQSGHNTVSWYQQALGQGPQFIFQYYREEENGRGNFPPRFSGLQFPNYSSELNVNALELDDSALYLCASSLEHRQNTGELFFGEGSRLTVL.